The present TCR beta chain was sequenced within a study of blood T cell repertoires in COVID-19. Study-wide background: COVID-19 samples, acute and convalescent, were from the United States, Italy and Spain. T cells, B-cell-depleted T cells, or PBMCs provided the cDNA or gDNA that served as material.

CDR1 is LNHDA, CDR2 SQIVND, per germline (reference sequence). Unmatched junction bases numbered 13, after V lost 4 bases and J lost 8 bases. The CDR3 runs to 15 residues. Original methodology: Estimation of nucleated cell counts was performed using reference gene primer amplification. Profiling relied on immunoSEQ multiplex PCR, and the TCRdb table lists in-frame clones only, not all of them. V and J calls and clone size come straight from that table; D and trimming were deduced from the DNA. This sample has fewer than 50,000 clones, with 70% to 90% found just once. Followed over time, Seattle patients had been enrolled while infection was active.

The rearrangement uses TRBV19 and TRBJ1-2, with TRBD1 matching over 7 bases. Material for sequencing was peripheral blood. The clonotype comes from a man in his sixties with COVID-19, enrolled during active disease. The CDR3 DNA follows: TGTGCCAGTAGTAACACGGGACAGCTCTGGAACGGCTACACCTTC. Encoded protein: CASSNTGQLWNGYTF. The full variable domain, in which reference TRBV19 and TRBJ1-2 provide the parts outside the CDR3, is DGGITQSPKYLFRKEGQNVTLSCEQNLNHDAMYWYRQDPGQGLRLIYYSQIVNDFQKGDIAEGYSVSREKKESFPLTVTSAQKNPTAFYLCASSNTGQLWNGYTFGSGTRLTVV.